This T cell receptor beta chain derives from a study of vaccination and CD4 T cells after COVID-19. Study-level background: Control cultures used a CEFX viral epitope pool, an HIV-1 Nef peptide pool, or no peptide.

Sample treatment: roughly 10-day PBMC culture with coronavirus spike peptide pools or control peptides (ViraFEST assay). ViraFEST used peptide pools to expand antigen-specific T cells, then sequenced TCRs. The V and J ends lost 3 bases and 1 base, in that order; junction bases with no gene match: 18. The CDR3 totals 19 residues. Germline CDR1 and CDR2: MNHEY and SVGEGT. Whole-study findings and limits: Reactive clonotype counts went from median approximately 21 after infection to 30 to 45 after vaccination, nonsignificantly.

In regard to this clonotype: What it binds is unknown.

Sequencing of DNA taken from cultured CD4+ T cells relied on the Oncomine TCR Beta short-read assay. DNA came from CD4+ T cells after culture. TCRdb ran MiXCR on the PCR reads and lists one entry per CDR3 protein. Here the sample spans about 19,000 distinct CDR3 sequences, 38% being singletons. This TCR came from a human donor with COVID-19. The sequenced material came from cultured CD4+ T cells from blood. V gene TRBV6-2 or TRBV6-3 combines with J gene TRBJ2-7; the match to TRBD2 covers 7 bases. CDR3 bases: TGTGCCAGCAGTTATTTAGCCCGACTCTCGGCGGGGGTATCCTACGAGCAGTACTTC. This codes for CASSYLARLSAGVSYEQYF.